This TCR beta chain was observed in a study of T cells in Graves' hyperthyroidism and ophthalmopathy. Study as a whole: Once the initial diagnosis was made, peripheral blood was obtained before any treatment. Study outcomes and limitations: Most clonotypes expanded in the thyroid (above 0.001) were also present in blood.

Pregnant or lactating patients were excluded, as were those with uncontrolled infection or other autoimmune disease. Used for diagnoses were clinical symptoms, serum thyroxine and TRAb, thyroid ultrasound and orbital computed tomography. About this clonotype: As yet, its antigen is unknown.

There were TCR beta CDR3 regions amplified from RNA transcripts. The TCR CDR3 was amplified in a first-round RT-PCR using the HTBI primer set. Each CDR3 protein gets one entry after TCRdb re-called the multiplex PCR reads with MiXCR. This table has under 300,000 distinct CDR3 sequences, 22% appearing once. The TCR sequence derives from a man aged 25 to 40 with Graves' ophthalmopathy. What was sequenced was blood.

This CDR3 is CASSIGYPEQYF. The CDR3 nucleotides are TGTGCCAGCTCTATAGGGTATCCCGAGCAGTACTTC. This chain uses TRBV12-3 or TRBV12-4 with TRBJ2-7; D uncertain. V lost 8 bases, J lost 6 bases, and 14 bases lay in between. This CDR3 comprises 12 residues.